These 25 T cell receptor beta chains originate from one sample sequenced in a study of shared clonotypes between healthy human individuals. Sequencing used immunoSEQ multiplex PCR; TCRdb keeps in-frame clones, though not all of them. This sample has roughly 2 million clones, with 95% found just once. The sample was naive CD4+ T cells sorted from blood. Stated subset: CD45RA+ positively selected. These receptors all stem from a young man in good health.

The V and J genes are TRBV5-4 and TRBJ1-1; TRBD1 matches at 9 bases. The CDR3 contains 15 residues. J gave up 1 base and V 4 bases, and 5 bases lay outside the gene matches. Germline lookup yields CDR1 SGHNT and CDR2 YYREEE (reference sequence). CDR3: CASSASTGGNTEAFF. The CDR3 region has the DNA TGTGCCAGCAGCGCTTCGACAGGGGGGAACACTGAAGCTTTCTTT. The variable domain in full, completed from reference TRBV5-4 and TRBJ1-1, reads ETGVTQSPTHLIKTRGQQVTLRCSSQSGHNTVSWYQQALGQGPQFIFQYYREEENGRGNFPPRFSGLQFPNYSSELNVNALELDDSALYLCASSASTGGNTEAFFGQGTRLTVV.

The rearrangement links TRBV2 to TRBJ2-1; D remains ambiguous. Between the trimmed V and J ends, which lost 10 bases and 7 bases, there was a span of 11 bases. The germline V gene encodes CDR1 SNHLY and CDR2 FYNNEI. The CDR3 totals 11 residues. This CDR3 is CATTLVNEQFF. The CDR3 DNA reads TGTGCCACTACCCTGGTAAATGAGCAGTTCTTC.

V is TRBV5-8 and J is TRBJ2-5, with D unresolved. The CDR3 spans 12 residues. Germline V gene sequence: CDR1 SGHTS, CDR2 YDEGEE. V gave up 4 bases and J gave up 0 bases, with 4 bases separating them. DNA of the CDR3: TGTGCCAGCAGCCTGTACCAAGAGACCCAGTACTTC. This sequence encodes CASSLYQETQYF.

The CDR3 DNA reads TGTGCCAGCAGTGAAGATGGGGGAAACACCATATATTTT. It specifies CASSEDGGNTIYF. The chain couples TRBV6-1 to TRBJ1-3, with unresolved D. Germline-derived CDR1 and CDR2 are MNHNS and SASEGT. CDR3 length: 13 amino acids. V lost 1 base and J 4 bases, leaving 5 bases between the germline ends.

The chain links TRBV18 to TRBJ2-7, with 9 positions matching TRBD1. The ends lost 5 bases at V and 3 bases at J; junction bases unmatched: 5. Germline V gives CDR1 KGHSH, CDR2 LQKENI. This CDR3 is built from 14 residues. As DNA, the CDR3 is TGTGCCAGCTCAACGGGACAGGGTGACTACGAGCAGTACTTC. Its translation: CASSTGQGDYEQYF.

V usage is TRBV4-1 and J usage is TRBJ1-5; 7 bases are a match to TRBD1. The CDR3 covers 16 residues. The germline V gene has CDR1 MGHRA and CDR2 YSYEKL. Losses at the gene ends were 0 bases for V and 5 bases for J; bases not matched to a gene: 7. The CDR3, as DNA: TGCGCCAGCAGCCAAGATCCAGGACAGGAGCATCAGCCCCAGCATTTT. Its protein product is CASSQDPGQEHQPQHF.

The rearrangement joins TRBV5-1 to TRBJ2-1, with D tentatively TRBD1 or TRBD2 (5 bases each). The CDR3 extends over 16 amino acids. Germline CDR1 reads SGHRS; CDR2 reads YFSETQ. With 3 bases removed from V and 4 bases from J, the gap between germline ends came to 17 bases. CDR3 amino acids: CASSSRAIGAYNEQFF. As DNA, the CDR3 is TGCGCCAGCAGCTCGAGGGCGATTGGGGCTTACAATGAGCAGTTCTTC.

This chain uses TRBV18 with TRBJ2-2; no firm D call. Germline CDR1 KGHSH, CDR2 LQKENI. The V gene lost 6 bases and the J gene lost 2 bases, with 4 bases spanning the gap. CDR3 size: 12 residues. This chain's CDR3 is CASSSNTGELFF. Written as DNA, the CDR3 is TGTGCCAGCTCTTCCAACACCGGGGAGCTGTTTTTT.

The chain employs TRBV5-1 and TRBJ1-1, with 10 bases lining up with TRBD1. This CDR3 contains 16 residues. V shed 3 bases and J 2 bases; nucleotides not matched to a gene: 7. Germline V gene sequence: CDR1 SGHRS, CDR2 YFSETQ. CDR3 nucleotides: TGCGCCAGCAGCTCCGGACAGGGGGGGTTTAACACTGAAGCTTTCTTT. Translating gives CASSSGQGGFNTEAFF.

Concerning this clone itself: The sample contains more than one DNA sequence encoding this CDR3. This chain links TRBV20-1 with TRBJ1-2; 7 bases fit TRBD1. Germline V gene sequence: CDR1 DFQATT, CDR2 SNEGSKA (reference sequence). With 6 bases clipped from V and 7 bases from J, the junction kept 5 bases outside the gene matches. This CDR3 has 11 residues. CDR3 DNA sequence: TGCAGTGCCAGGGGGTCCCCTGGCTACACCTTC. This gives the protein CSARGSPGYTF.

The V call is TRBV10-3, the J call TRBJ1-5; no reliable D call. CDR3 length: 13 residues. The V end was cut by 2 bases, the J end by 5 bases, with 7 bases between. CDR1 ENHRY and CDR2 SYGVKD come from the germline V gene. CDR3 in DNA: TGTGCCATCAGTGAGAAGTGGTATCAGCCCCAGCATTTT. Residues: CAISEKWYQPQHF.

The chain joins TRBV16 to TRBJ1-2; the D gene is possibly TRBD1 (6 bases). The V end was cut by 3 bases, the J end by 7 bases, with 15 bases between. CDR3 size: 14 residues. The germline V gene encodes CDR1 KGHSY and CDR2 FQNENV. The CDR3 DNA reads as TGTGCCAGCAGCCATCTCTGGACAGAGGGTGGCTACACCTTC. It specifies CASSHLWTEGGYTF.

The CDR3 DNA follows: TGTGCCAGCAGCTTAGGAGCAGGGAACACCGGGGAGCTGTTTTTT. It is translated as CASSLGAGNTGELFF. The chain carries TRBV11-2 and TRBJ2-2; D unresolved. The ends were cut back, 1 base at V and 1 base at J, with 7 bases in the middle. Germline CDR1 reads SGHAT; CDR2 reads FQNNGV. This CDR3 comprises 15 residues.

V gene TRBV18 combines with J gene TRBJ2-7; tentatively, D is TRBD1 (5 bases). Germline values: CDR1 KGHSH, CDR2 LQKENI. The CDR3 loop spans 14 amino acids. V was trimmed by 2 bases and J by 3 bases, leaving 11 bases between them. The DNA of the CDR3 is TGTGCCAGCTCACCAGGACAAACGATCTACGAGCAGTACTTC. Its protein is CASSPGQTIYEQYF.

This chain connects TRBV5-4 to TRBJ2-1; tentative D call: TRBD1 (6 bases). V lost 0 bases and J 9 bases, leaving 13 bases between the germline ends. From germline, CDR1 is SGHNT and CDR2 YYREEE (reference sequence). The CDR3 runs 14 residues. CDR3 sequence: CASSLDGGLGEQFF. The CDR3 region has the DNA TGTGCCAGCAGCTTGGATGGGGGCTTGGGTGAGCAGTTCTTC.

J is TRBJ2-6 and V is TRBV7-9; D not resolved. V lost 5 bases and J lost 11, with 13 bases in between. The CDR3 consists of 13 residues. Germline CDR1 SEHNR, CDR2 FQNEAQ (reference sequence). The CDR3 spells CASSERADHVLTF. CDR3 coding DNA: TGTGCCAGCAGCGAGCGTGCGGACCACGTCCTGACTTTC.

This chain connects TRBV30 to TRBJ2-2; D possibly corresponds to TRBD2 (5 bases). Germline CDR1 is GTSNPN and CDR2 is SVGIG (reference sequence). V lost 5 bases and J 2 bases, leaving 15 bases between the germline ends. This CDR3 is 15 amino acids long. Here the CDR3 reads CAWLRLGGNTGELFF. As DNA, the CDR3 is TGTGCCTGGCTTCGGCTAGGAGGTAACACCGGGGAGCTGTTTTTT.

Concerning this clone itself: Other DNA sequences in this sample translate to the same CDR3. The chain joins TRBV30 to TRBJ1-5; D not certain. Germline CDR1 is GTSNPN and CDR2 is SVGIG (reference sequence). Trimming pared 2 bases from V and 4 bases from J, leaving 6 bases between. CDR3 size: 12 residues. The CDR3 sequence: CAWSSGNQPQHF. CDR3 nucleotide sequence: TGTGCCTGGAGTTCCGGAAATCAGCCCCAGCATTTT.

The chain is built from TRBV11-2 and TRBJ2-1, with TRBD2 matching 7 bases. Looked up from germline, CDR1 is SGHAT and CDR2 is FQNNGV. The CDR3 spans 15 residues. With 0 bases clipped from V and 2 bases from J, the junction kept 1 base outside the gene matches. The chain's CDR3 is CASSLELATYNEQFF. The CDR3 DNA follows: TGTGCCAGCAGCTTAGAACTAGCGACCTACAATGAGCAGTTCTTC.

V gene TRBV5-6 combines with J gene TRBJ1-2; possibly TRBD1 for D (5 bases). V lost 4 bases and J 5 bases, leaving 24 bases between the germline ends. CDR1 is SGHDT and CDR2 is YYEEEE in the germline V gene. The CDR3 length is 17 residues. For the CDR3, the DNA is TGTGCCAGCAGCATGTTCGGGACTGGTGTCATTGGATATGGCTACACCTTC. The encoded protein is CASSMFGTGVIGYGYTF.

The chain uses TRBV29-1 and TRBJ2-7, with D perhaps TRBD1 (5 bases). Germline CDR1 SQVTM, CDR2 ANQGSEA. Trimming took off 2 bases at V and 9 bases at J, with 11 bases between the two ends. This CDR3 spans 11 amino acids. The CDR3 nucleotides read TGCAGCGTTGAATATAGGGGTGGGCAGTACTTC. This codes for CSVEYRGGQYF.

The chain joins TRBV5-1 to TRBJ1-6; 7 nucleotides align to TRBD1. V shed 0 bases and J 3 bases; nucleotides not matched to a gene: 3. CDR1 and CDR2 from the germline V gene are SGHRS and YFSETQ. This CDR3 spans 16 amino acids. Written as DNA, the CDR3 is TGCGCCAGCAGCTTGGGGGACAGTTTCTATAATTCACCCCTCCACTTT. This codes for CASSLGDSFYNSPLHF.

The chain has TRBV4-3 and TRBJ1-2; D is ambiguous. The CDR3 is 16 residues long. V lost 0 bases and J 0 bases, leaving 11 bases between the germline ends. Germline values: CDR1 LGHNA, CDR2 YSLEER. Here the CDR3 DNA reads TGCGCCAGCAGCCAAGAGTCGGCCGGTGCTAACTATGGCTACACCTTC. Amino acids: CASSQESAGANYGYTF.

The chain combines TRBV6-5 with TRBJ2-7; TRBD2 aligns across 7 bases. With V trimmed by 0 bases and J by 4 bases, 9 bases remained unmatched. The CDR3 has 16 amino acids. Germline loops: CDR1 MNHEY, CDR2 SVGAGI. As DNA, the CDR3 is TGTGCCAGCAGTTACTCTTCAAGCGGGGCCGTTTACGAGCAGTACTTC. Translation: CASSYSSSGAVYEQYF.

This chain uses TRBV29-1 with TRBJ1-1, with a weak D call TRBD1 (5 bases). The CDR3 consists of 13 residues. CDR1 and CDR2 from the germline V gene are SQVTM and ANQGSEA. V gave up 3 bases and J gave up 2 bases, with 10 bases separating them. In DNA form, the CDR3 reads TGCAGCGTTGAGGACACCTTAAACACTGAAGCTTTCTTT. It specifies CSVEDTLNTEAFF.